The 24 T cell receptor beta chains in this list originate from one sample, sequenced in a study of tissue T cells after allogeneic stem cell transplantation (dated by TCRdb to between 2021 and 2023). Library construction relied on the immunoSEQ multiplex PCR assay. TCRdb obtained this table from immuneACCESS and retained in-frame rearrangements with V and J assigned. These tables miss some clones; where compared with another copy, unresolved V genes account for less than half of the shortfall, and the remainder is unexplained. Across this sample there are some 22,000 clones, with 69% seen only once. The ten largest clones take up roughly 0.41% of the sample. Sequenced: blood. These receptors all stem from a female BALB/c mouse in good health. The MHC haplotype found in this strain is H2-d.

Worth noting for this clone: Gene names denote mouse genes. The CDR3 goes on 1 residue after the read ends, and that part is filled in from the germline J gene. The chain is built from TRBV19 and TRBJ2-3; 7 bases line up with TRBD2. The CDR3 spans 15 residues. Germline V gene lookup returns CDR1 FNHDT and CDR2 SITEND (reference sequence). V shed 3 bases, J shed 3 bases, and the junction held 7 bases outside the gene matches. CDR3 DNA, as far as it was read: TGTGCCAGCAGTACACTGGGGAGAGGGGCAGAAACGCTGTAT. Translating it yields CASSTLGRGAETLY. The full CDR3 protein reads CASSTLGRGAETLYF.

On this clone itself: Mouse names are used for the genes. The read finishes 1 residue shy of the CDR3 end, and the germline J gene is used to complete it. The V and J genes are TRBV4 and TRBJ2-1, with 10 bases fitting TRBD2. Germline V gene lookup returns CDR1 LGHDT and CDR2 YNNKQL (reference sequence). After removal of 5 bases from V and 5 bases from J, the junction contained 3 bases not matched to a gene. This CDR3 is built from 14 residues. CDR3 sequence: CASSVDWGNAEQFF. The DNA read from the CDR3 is TGTGCCAGCAGCGTGGACTGGGGGAATGCTGAGCAGTTC. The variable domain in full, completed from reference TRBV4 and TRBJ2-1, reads ETAVFQTPNYHVTQVGNEVSFNCKQTLGHDTMYWYKQDSKKLLKIMFSYNNKQLIVNETVPRRFSPQSSDKAHLNLRIKSVEPEDSAVYLCASSVDWGNAEQFFGPGTRLTVL.

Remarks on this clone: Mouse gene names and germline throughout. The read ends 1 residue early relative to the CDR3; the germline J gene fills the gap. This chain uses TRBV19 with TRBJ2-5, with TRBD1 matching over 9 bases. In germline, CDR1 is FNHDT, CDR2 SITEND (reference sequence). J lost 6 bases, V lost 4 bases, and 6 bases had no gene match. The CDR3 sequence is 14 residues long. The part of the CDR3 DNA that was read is TGTGCCAGCAGTCCCGGGACAGGGTCGGACACCCAGTAC. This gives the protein CASSPGTGSDTQY. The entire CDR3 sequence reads CASSPGTGSDTQYF.

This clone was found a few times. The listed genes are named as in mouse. CDR3 loop: CASSRDSYEQYF. The CDR3 DNA, read in part, is TGTGCTAGCAGTAGGGACAGTTATGAACAGTAC. V usage is TRBV17 and J usage is TRBJ2-7; D might be TRBD1 (6 bases). The CDR3 end falls 1 residue outside the read, so it is completed with the germline J gene. The germline CDR1 and CDR2 sequences are MNHDT and YYDKIL. The CDR3 spans 12 residues. Trimming took 3 bases from V and 4 from J, leaving 7 bases between them.

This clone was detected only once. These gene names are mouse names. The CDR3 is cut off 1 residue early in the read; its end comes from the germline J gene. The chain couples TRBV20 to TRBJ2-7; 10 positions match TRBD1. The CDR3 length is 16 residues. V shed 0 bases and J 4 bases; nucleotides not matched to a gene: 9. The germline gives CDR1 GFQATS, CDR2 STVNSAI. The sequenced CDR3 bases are TGTGGTGCTAGGGATCTGAGGCGGGACAGGGGTTATGAACAGTAC. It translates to CGARDLRRDRGYEQY. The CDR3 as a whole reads CGARDLRRDRGYEQYF.

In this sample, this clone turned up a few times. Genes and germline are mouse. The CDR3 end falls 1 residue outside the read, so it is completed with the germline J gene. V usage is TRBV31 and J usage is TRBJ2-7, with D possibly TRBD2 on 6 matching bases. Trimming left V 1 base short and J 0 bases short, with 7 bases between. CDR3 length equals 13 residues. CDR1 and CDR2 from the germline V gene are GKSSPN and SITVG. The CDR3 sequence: CAWSPGVSYEQYF. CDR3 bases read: TGTGCCTGGAGTCCTGGGGTCTCCTATGAACAGTAC.

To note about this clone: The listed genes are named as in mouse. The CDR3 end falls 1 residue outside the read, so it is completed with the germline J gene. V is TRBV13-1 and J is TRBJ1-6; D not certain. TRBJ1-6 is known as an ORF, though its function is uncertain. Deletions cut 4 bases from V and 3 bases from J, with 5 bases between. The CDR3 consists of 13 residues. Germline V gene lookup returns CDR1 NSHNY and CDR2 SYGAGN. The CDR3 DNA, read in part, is TGTGCCAGCAGTCCAAACTATAATTCGCCCCTCTAC. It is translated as CASSPNYNSPLY. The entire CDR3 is CASSPNYNSPLYF.

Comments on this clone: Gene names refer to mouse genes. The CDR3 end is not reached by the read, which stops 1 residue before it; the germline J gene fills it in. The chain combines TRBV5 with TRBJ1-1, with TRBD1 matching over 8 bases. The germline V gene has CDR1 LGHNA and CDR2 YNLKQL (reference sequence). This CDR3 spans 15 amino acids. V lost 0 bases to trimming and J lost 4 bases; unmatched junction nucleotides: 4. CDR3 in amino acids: CASSQDRGRTTEVFF. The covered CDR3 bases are TGTGCCAGCAGCCAAGACAGGGGGCGCACCACAGAAGTCTTC.

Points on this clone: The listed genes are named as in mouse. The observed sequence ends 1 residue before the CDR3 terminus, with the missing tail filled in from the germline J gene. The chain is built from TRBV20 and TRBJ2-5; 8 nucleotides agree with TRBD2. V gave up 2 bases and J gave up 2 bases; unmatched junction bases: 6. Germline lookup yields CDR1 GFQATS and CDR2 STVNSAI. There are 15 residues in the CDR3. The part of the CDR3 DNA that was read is TGTGGTGCTAGGACTGGGGGCCCATTCCAAGACACCCAGTAC. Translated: CGARTGGPFQDTQY. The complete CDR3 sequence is CGARTGGPFQDTQYF.

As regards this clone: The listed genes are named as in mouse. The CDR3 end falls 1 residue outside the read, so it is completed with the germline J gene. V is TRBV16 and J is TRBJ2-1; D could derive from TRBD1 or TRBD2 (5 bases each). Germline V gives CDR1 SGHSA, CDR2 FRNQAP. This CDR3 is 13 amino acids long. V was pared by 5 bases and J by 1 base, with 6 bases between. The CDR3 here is CASSRDNYAEQFF. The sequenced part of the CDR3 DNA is TGTGCAAGCAGCCGGGACAACTATGCTGAGCAGTTC.

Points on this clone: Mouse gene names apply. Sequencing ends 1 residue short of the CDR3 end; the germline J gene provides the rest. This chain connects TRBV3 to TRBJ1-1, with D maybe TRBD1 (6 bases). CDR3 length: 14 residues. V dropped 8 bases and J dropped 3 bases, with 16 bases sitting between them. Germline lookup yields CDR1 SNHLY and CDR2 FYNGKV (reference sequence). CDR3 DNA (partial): TGTGCCAGCGTTAGGGGCAGGGGTGACACAGAAGTCTTC. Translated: CASVRGRGDTEVF. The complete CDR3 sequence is CASVRGRGDTEVFF.

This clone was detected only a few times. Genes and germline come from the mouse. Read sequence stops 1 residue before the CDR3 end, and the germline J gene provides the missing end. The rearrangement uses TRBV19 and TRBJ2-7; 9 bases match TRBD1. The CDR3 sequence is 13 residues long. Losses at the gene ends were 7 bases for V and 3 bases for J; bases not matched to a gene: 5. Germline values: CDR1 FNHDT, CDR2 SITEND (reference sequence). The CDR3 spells CASRDREIYEQYF. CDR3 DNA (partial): TGTGCCAGCCGGGACAGGGAGATCTATGAACAGTAC.

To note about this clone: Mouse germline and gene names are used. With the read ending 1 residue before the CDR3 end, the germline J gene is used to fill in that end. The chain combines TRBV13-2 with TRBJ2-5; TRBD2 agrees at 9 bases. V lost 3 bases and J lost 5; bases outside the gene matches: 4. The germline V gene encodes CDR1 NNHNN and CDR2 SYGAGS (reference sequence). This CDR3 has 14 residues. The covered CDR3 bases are TGTGCCAGCGGTGTACTGGGGGGAGGAGACACCCAGTAC. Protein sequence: CASGVLGGGDTQY. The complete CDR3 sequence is CASGVLGGGDTQYF.

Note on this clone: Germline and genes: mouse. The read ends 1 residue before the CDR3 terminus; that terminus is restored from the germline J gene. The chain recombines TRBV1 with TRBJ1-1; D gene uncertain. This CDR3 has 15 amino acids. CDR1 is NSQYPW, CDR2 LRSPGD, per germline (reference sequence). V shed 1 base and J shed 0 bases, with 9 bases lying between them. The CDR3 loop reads CTCSAVENANTEVFF. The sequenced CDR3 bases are TGCACCTGCAGTGCAGTAGAAAATGCAAACACAGAAGTCTTC.

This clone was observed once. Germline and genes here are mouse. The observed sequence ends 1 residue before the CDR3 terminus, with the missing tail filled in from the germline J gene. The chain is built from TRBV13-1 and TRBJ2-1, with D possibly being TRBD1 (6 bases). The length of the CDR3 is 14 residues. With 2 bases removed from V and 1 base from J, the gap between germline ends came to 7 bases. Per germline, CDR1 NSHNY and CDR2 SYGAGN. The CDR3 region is CASSEQGNYAEQFF. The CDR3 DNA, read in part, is TGTGCCAGCAGTGAACAGGGAAACTATGCTGAGCAGTTC.

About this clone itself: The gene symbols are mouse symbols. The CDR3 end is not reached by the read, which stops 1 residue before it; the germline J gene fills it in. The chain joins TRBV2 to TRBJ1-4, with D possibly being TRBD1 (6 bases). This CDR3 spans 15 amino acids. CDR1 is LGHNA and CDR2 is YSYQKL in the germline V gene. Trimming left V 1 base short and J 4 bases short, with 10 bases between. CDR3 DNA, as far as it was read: TGTGCCAGCAGCCAAGGGGGGCGCGACAACGAAAGATTATTT. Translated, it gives CASSQGGRDNERLF. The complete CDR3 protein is CASSQGGRDNERLFF.

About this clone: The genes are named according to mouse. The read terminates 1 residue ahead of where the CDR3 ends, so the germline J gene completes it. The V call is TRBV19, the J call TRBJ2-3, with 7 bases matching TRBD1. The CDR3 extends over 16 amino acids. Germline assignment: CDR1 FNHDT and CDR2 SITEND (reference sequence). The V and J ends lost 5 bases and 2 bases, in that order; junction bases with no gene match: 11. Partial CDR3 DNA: TGTGCCAGCAGCTCAACAGGGGCCTCTGTTGCAGAAACGCTGTAT. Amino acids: CASSSTGASVAETLY. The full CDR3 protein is CASSSTGASVAETLYF.

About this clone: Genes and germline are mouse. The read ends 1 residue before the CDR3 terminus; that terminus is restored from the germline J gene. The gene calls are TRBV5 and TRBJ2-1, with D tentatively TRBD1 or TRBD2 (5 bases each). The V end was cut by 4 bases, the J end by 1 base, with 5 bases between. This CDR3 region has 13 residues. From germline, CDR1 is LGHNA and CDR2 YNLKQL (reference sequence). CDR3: CASSRDNYAEQFF. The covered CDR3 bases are TGTGCCAGCAGCCGGGACAACTATGCTGAGCAGTTC.

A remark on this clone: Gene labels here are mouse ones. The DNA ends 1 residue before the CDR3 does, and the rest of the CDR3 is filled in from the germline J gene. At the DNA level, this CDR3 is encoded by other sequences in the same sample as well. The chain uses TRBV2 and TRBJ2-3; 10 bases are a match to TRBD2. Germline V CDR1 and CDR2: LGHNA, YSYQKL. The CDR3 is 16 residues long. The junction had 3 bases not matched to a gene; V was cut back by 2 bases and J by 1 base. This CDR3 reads CASSQLGGLGAETLYF. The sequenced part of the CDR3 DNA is TGTGCCAGCAGCCAACTGGGGGGGCTGGGTGCAGAAACGCTGTAT.

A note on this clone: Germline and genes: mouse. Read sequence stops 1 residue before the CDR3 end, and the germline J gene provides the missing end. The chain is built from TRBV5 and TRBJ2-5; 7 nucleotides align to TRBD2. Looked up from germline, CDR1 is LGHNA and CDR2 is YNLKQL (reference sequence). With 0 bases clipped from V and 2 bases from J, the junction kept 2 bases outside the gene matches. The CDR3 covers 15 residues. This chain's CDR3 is CASSQDGGFQDTQYF. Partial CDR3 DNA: TGTGCCAGCAGCCAAGATGGGGGGTTCCAAGACACCCAGTAC.

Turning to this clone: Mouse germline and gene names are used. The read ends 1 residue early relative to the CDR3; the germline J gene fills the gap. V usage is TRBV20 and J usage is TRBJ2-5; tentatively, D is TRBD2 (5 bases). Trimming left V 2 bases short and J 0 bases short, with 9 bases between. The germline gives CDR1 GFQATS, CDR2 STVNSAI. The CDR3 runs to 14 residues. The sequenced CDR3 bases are TGTGGTGCTAGGCCGGACTTTAACCAAGACACCCAGTAC. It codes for CGARPDFNQDTQY. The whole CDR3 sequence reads CGARPDFNQDTQYF.

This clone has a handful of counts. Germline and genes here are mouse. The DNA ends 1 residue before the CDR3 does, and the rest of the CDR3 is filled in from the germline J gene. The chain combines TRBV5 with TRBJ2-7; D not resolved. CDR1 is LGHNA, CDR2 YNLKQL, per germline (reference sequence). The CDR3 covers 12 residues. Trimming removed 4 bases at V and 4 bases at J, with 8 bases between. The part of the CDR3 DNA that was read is TGTGCCAGCAGCCCGGGTCATTATGAACAGTAC. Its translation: CASSPGHYEQY. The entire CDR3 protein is CASSPGHYEQYF.

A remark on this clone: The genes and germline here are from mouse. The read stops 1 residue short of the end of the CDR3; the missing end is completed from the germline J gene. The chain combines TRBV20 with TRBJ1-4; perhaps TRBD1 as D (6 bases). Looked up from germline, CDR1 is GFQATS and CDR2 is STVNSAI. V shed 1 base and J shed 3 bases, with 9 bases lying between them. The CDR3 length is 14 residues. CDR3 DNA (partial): TGTGGTGCTAGGGTGGGGGGCGCCAACGAAAGATTATTT. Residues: CGARVGGANERLF. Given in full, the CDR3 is CGARVGGANERLFF.

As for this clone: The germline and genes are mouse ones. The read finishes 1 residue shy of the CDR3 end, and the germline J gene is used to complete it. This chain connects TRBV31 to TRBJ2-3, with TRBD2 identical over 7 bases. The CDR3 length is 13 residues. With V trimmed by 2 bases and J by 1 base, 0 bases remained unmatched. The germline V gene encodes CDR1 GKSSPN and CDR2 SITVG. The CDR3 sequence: CAWSWGGAETLYF. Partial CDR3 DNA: TGTGCCTGGAGTTGGGGGGGTGCAGAAACGCTGTAT. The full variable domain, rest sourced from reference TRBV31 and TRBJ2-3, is AQTIHQWPVAEIKAVGSPLSLGCTIKGKSSPNLYWYWQATGGTLQQLFYSITVGQVESVVQLNLSASRPKDDQFILSTEKLLLSHSGFYLCAWSWGGAETLYFGSGTRLTVL.